The 2 T cell receptor beta chains below were found in one sample sequenced in a study of cytomegalovirus exposure and HLA in healthy donors. In the PCR, 60 Vbeta and 13 Jbeta primers were used. TCRdb's copy holds only in-frame clones and misses some; the assay was immunoSEQ multiplex PCR. This table has some 160,000 clones, approximately 88% appearing once. The sequenced sample consisted of PBMCs. These receptor sequences come from a woman aged 18 to 35 in good health and CMV-seronegative.

The rearrangement links TRBV27 to TRBJ1-5, with D hard to call. V was pared by 0 bases and J by 0 bases, with 6 bases between. The CDR3 runs 15 residues. Germline V CDR1 and CDR2: MNHEY, SMNVEV (reference sequence). CDR3 in DNA: TGTGCCAGCAGTTTATCGGCCTCTAGCAATCAGCCCCAGCATTTT. Translation: CASSLSASSNQPQHF.

Here the CDR3 DNA reads TGTGCCAGCACCCTCTCCGGGACAGGGGACTACGAGCAGTACTTC. Protein sequence: CASTLSGTGDYEQYF. The rearrangement uses TRBV28 and TRBJ2-7, with 10 bases fitting TRBD1. Per germline, CDR1 MDHEN and CDR2 SYDVKM. With V trimmed by 7 bases and J by 3 bases, 9 bases remained unmatched. This CDR3 has 15 amino acids.